This T cell receptor beta chain was recorded in a study of T cells after yellow fever vaccination. Study-level background: SMART-Seq v4 Ultra Low Input served to prepare low-cell-number fractions.

The study made its TCR cDNA through 5'RACE template switching. That step introduced a universal primer site along with UMIs. TCRdb redid the calling of the 5' RACE reads with MiXCR, one entry per CDR3 protein. The sample records around 300,000 distinct CDR3 sequences, 13% being singletons. Between the trimmed V and J ends, which lost 6 bases and 6 bases, there was a span of 12 bases. The CDR3 is 12 amino acids. This clonotype was counted between two and nine times. This sequence joins TRBV12-3 or TRBV12-4 and TRBJ2-7; D call uncertain. The receptor was isolated from a man aged 30-40 years who received the YFV17D yellow fever vaccine. The material sequenced was CD4+ T cells sorted from PBMCs, taken 45 days after the yellow fever booster vaccination. The CDR3 protein is CASRTHGSEQYF. The CDR3 bases are TGTGCCAGCAGAACACACGGATCCGAGCAGTACTTC.